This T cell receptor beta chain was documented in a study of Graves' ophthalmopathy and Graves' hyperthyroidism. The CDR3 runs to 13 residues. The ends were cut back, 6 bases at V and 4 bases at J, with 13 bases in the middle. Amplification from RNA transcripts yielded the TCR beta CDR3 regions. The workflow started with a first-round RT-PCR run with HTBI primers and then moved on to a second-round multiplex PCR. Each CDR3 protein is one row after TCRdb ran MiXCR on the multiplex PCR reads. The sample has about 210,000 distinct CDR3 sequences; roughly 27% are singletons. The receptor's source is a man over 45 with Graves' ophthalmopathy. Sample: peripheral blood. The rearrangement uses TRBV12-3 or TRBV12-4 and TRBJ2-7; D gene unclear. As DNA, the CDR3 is TGTGCCAGCAGCTTAACAGAAAAGTACGAGCAGTACTTC. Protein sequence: CASSLTEKYEQYF.